This T cell receptor (beta chain) was captured by sequencing in a study of beta chain features in type 1 diabetes. General study findings and limits: Shortening that was moderate but significant affected the TCRB CDR3s of Type 1 diabetes patients in all four CD4+ subsets.

Germline V gene lookup returns CDR1 PRHDT and CDR2 FYEKMQ (reference sequence). Trimming shortened V by 6 bases and J by 6 bases, and 11 bases separated the two germline ends. This CDR3 comprises 13 residues. All of the isolated RNA was reverse transcribed, so expressed TCRB transcripts were sequenced. Clones were sequenced by immunoSEQ multiplex PCR, and TCRdb holds only the in-frame ones, with some missing. The data show around 430,000 clones, approximately 30% seen once. For this clone: Its specificity is unknown.

One heparinised blood draw, averaging about 100 mL, came from each donor. The material sequenced was naive CD4+ T cells from blood. The clonotype originates from a man aged 18 to 30 in good health. The chain joins TRBV13 to TRBJ2-2, with D unresolved. CDR3 residues: CASRVRKAGELFF. The CDR3 DNA reads TGTGCCAGCAGGGTTCGTAAGGCCGGGGAGCTGTTTTTT.